This T cell receptor (beta chain) derives from a study of metastatic and nonmetastatic thyroid tumors. Among the patients, none had received any treatment before thyroid surgery. TCRdb reassembled clones from the PCR reads with MiXCR. This table holds approximately 28,000 clones, about 15% found once. CDR3 length: 17 amino acids. Per germline, CDR1 GTSNPN and CDR2 SVGIG (reference sequence). Trimming cost V 0 bases and J 0 bases, with 18 bases left between them. The sequenced sample was blood. The sequence derives from a male donor with papillary thyroid cancer or a benign thyroid nodule (not recorded which). Some clones in this sample may be carry-over from other donors' samples. The genes are TRBV30 and TRBJ2-7; either TRBD1 or TRBD2 may fit D (5 bases each). The chain's CDR3 is CAWSVSRVRGPSYEQYF. CDR3 nucleotides: TGTGCCTGGAGTGTAAGTAGGGTCCGGGGACCCTCCTACGAGCAGTACTTC.